The entry that follows covers one TCR beta chain sequence. Data came from immunoSEQ multiplex PCR; TCRdb stores just in-frame clones and leaves some out. The sample contains 150,000 to 200,000 clones, approximately 89% of which appear only once. The CDR3 has 14 amino acids. The V segment lost 5 bases and the J segment 3 bases; nucleotides outside the gene matches: 3. CDR1 is SGHVS, CDR2 FQNEAQ, per germline. This sample is drawn from a study of blood T cell repertoires in COVID-19. The overall study: PBMCs, B-cell-depleted T cells, or T cells were the source of the cDNA or gDNA that made up the material.

J is TRBJ2-3 and V is TRBV7-8, with TRBD2 identical over 9 bases. Material: peripheral blood. This TCR was sampled from a woman between 25 and 40 years old with acute or convalescent COVID-19. The CDR3 region has the DNA TGTGCCAGCAGCCATAGCGGGAGAACAGATACGCAGTATTTT. Translated: CASSHSGRTDTQYF.